This TCR beta chain was identified during a study of T-cell reconstitution after alpha-beta-depleted transplantation in children. TCRbeta library construction was performed incorporating unique molecular identifiers. TCRdb re-analysed the PCR reads in MiXCR, keeping a single row per CDR3 protein. Among 490,000 or so distinct CDR3 sequences listed, over 9.5% were seen once. The CDR3 contains 16 residues. The V gene's germline CDR1 is MNHEY and CDR2 SVGEGT. Trimming stripped 4 bases from V and 0 bases from J, with 13 bases between. This clonotype has a handful of counts. This sequence was found in a child aged 2 to 10 with inherited bone marrow failure, due to receive a stem cell transplant. V is TRBV6-2 or TRBV6-3 and J is TRBJ2-1; D unclear. Sequences were derived from PBMCs, sampled before TCRalphabeta/CD19-depleted stem cell transplant. The CDR3 DNA follows: TGTGCCAGCAGTTCCCTCGTCCCGATCTCCTACAATGAGCAGTTCTTC. Protein: CASSSLVPISYNEQFF.